This T cell receptor beta chain was obtained from a study of shared clonotypes between healthy human individuals. V shed 2 bases and J 6 bases; nucleotides not matched to a gene: 10. Germline CDR1 MNHNY, CDR2 SVGAGI (reference sequence). This CDR3 is 16 amino acids long. The assay was immunoSEQ multiplex PCR, and TCRdb's table has in-frame clones only and misses some. The table shows over 2 million clones, with about 95% occurring only once. V gene TRBV6-6 combines with J gene TRBJ1-5; 7 positions match TRBD1. The TCR sequence derives from a man between 18 and 29 years old in good health. The sample taken for sequencing was naive CD4+ T cells sorted from blood. Subset reported: CD45RA+ positively selected. CDR3 in amino acids: CASSYQETGSSQPQHF. CDR3 nucleotide sequence: TGTGCCAGCAGTTACCAGGAGACAGGGTCCAGTCAGCCCCAGCATTTT.